A single sample gave rise to the 17 T cell receptor beta chains below, sequenced in a study of blood T cell repertoires in COVID-19. The method was immunoSEQ multiplex PCR; TCRdb's version includes in-frame clones alone and lacks a portion of them. The table has more than 200,000 clones, 79% seen once. Sequencing was done on a sample of peripheral blood. Receptor source: a woman in her 40s with active or convalescent COVID-19.

The chain employs TRBV28 and TRBJ2-7; D remains unclear. This CDR3 spans 13 amino acids. The germline V gene has CDR1 MDHEN and CDR2 SYDVKM. Trimming took 5 bases from V and 3 from J, leaving 11 bases between them. CDR3 residues: CASSTPRGYEQYF. In nucleotides, the CDR3 is TGTGCCAGCAGTACCCCACGCGGCTACGAGCAGTACTTC.

CDR3 amino acids: CASSQLSGQYEAFF. CDR3 coding DNA: TGTGCCAGCAGCCAACTGTCTGGACAGTATGAAGCTTTCTTT. The chain couples TRBV3-1 (or the pseudogene TRBV3-2) to TRBJ1-1; TRBD1 might be the D (6 bases). CDR1 and CDR2 (germline): LGHDT, YNNKEL (reference sequence). The CDR3 spans 14 residues. Trimming took 2 bases from V and 7 from J, leaving 14 bases between them.

V gene TRBV5-5 combines with J gene TRBJ1-2, with 11 positions matching TRBD1. The CDR3 spans 16 residues. Germline values: CDR1 SGHKS, CDR2 YYEKEE (reference sequence). The ends lost 4 bases at V and 5 bases at J; junction bases unmatched: 10. The CDR3 sequence: CASSPGQGALGYGYTF. The CDR3 nucleotides read TGTGCCAGCAGCCCAGGACAGGGGGCGTTAGGGTATGGCTACACCTTC. The variable domain in full, with the rest retrieved from reference TRBV5-5 and TRBJ1-2, is DAGVTQSPTHLIKTRGQQVTLRCSPISGHKSVSWYQQVLGQGPQFIFQYYEKEERGRGNFPDRFSARQFPNYSSELNVNALLLGDSALYLCASSPGQGALGYGYTFGSGTRLTVV.

V gene TRBV6-5 combines with J gene TRBJ1-2, with TRBD1 matching 7 bases. Germline CDR1 is MNHEY and CDR2 is SVGAGI. The CDR3 totals 15 residues. With V trimmed by 10 bases and J by 9 bases, 20 bases remained unmatched. The CDR3 DNA follows: TGTGCCACCCAGTTAACCCCCAATACAGGGGCCAGCTACACCTTC. It specifies CATQLTPNTGASYTF.

This clone has only one observation. V is TRBV15 and J is TRBJ2-3; tentatively, D is TRBD1 (6 bases). CDR1 is LNHNV, CDR2 YYDKDF, per germline (reference sequence). Trimming left V 0 bases short and J 2 bases short, with 12 bases between. The CDR3 extends over 16 amino acids. The CDR3 sequence: CATSRDSRGPTDTQYF. In DNA, the CDR3 is TGTGCCACCAGCAGAGATAGCAGGGGCCCCACAGATACGCAGTATTTT.

The chain couples TRBV10-3 to TRBJ2-1; TRBD2 agrees at 8 bases. Germline-derived CDR1 and CDR2 are ENHRY and SYGVKD. V dropped 0 bases and J dropped 5; count of bases not matched to a gene: 6. This CDR3 region has 16 residues. The CDR3 nucleotides read TGTGCCATCAGTGAGTCGTCGGGGGGGTCGGACAATGAGCAGTTCTTC. Amino acid sequence: CAISESSGGSDNEQFF.

The chain joins TRBV25-1 to TRBJ2-7; no firm D call. Germline CDR1 and CDR2: MGHDK and SYGVNS. The V end was cut by 1 base, the J end by 3 bases, with 13 bases between. There are 15 residues in the CDR3. DNA of the CDR3: TGTGCCAGCAGTGAATTGTTTCGAGTCCTCTACGAGCAGTACTTC. Translation gives CASSELFRVLYEQYF.

The chain uses TRBV9 and TRBJ2-1, with 7 bases that match TRBD1. The J segment lost 1 base and the V segment lost 4 bases, leaving 8 bases of the junction unmatched. The CDR3 consists of 16 residues. Germline values: CDR1 SGDLS, CDR2 YYNGEE. The CDR3 loop is CASSLRQGPSYNEQFF. The CDR3 bases are TGTGCCAGCAGCCTAAGACAGGGACCATCCTACAATGAGCAGTTCTTC.

The rearrangement uses TRBV7-9 and TRBJ2-5, with no clear D. Germline V CDR1 and CDR2: SEHNR, FQNEAQ (reference sequence). With 6 bases removed from V and 1 base from J, the gap between germline ends came to 12 bases. This CDR3 has 14 amino acids. CDR3 sequence reads: CASRKGAVQETQYF. In DNA form, the CDR3 reads TGTGCCAGCAGGAAAGGAGCAGTCCAAGAGACCCAGTACTTC. The entire variable domain, with the rest obtained from reference TRBV7-9 and TRBJ2-5, is as follows: DTGVSQNPRHKITKRGQNVTFRCDPISEHNRLYWYRQTLGQGPEFLTYFQNEAQLEKSRLLSDRFSAERPKGSFSTLEIQRTEQGDSAMYLCASRKGAVQETQYFGPGTRLLVL.

The chain carries TRBV10-1 and TRBJ1-6; no reliable D call. Trimming took off 3 bases at V and 5 bases at J, with 2 bases between the two ends. The CDR3 covers 12 residues. Germline lookup yields CDR1 WNHNN and CDR2 SYGVQD (reference sequence). The CDR3 DNA reads as TGCGCCAGCAGTGATAATAATTCACCCCTCCACTTT. This encodes CASSDNNSPLHF.

This clone came up a few times. V gene TRBV6-2 or TRBV6-3 combines with J gene TRBJ2-3; unclear D gene. CDR1 and CDR2 (germline): MNHEY, SVGEGT. The CDR3 is 13 amino acids. V was pared by 6 bases and J by 2 bases, with 9 bases between. The CDR3 DNA reads TGTGCCAGCAGCCCGAGCGACACAGATACGCAGTATTTT. Its protein is CASSPSDTDTQYF.

The J gene is TRBJ1-5, the V gene TRBV28; D gene ambiguous. V lost 1 base to trimming and J lost 2 bases, with 12 bases between them. Looked up from germline, CDR1 is MDHEN and CDR2 is SYDVKM. The CDR3 is made up of 16 amino acids. The CDR3 sequence is CASSLLFRERNQPQHF. CDR3 nucleotides: TGTGCCAGCAGTTTATTGTTCCGGGAACGCAATCAGCCCCAGCATTTT. The full variable domain, completed using reference TRBV28 and TRBJ1-5, is DVKVTQSSRYLVKRTGEKVFLECVQDMDHENMFWYRQDPGLGLRLIYFSYDVKMKEKGDIPEGYSVSREKKERFSLILESASTNQTSMYLCASSLLFRERNQPQHFGDGTRLSIL.

This clone came up many times. The chain recombines TRBV6-5 with TRBJ1-2, with TRBD1 matching 8 bases. The V and J ends lost 3 bases and 8 bases, in that order; junction bases with no gene match: 11. The CDR3 extends over 15 amino acids. Germline V lookup: CDR1 MNHEY, CDR2 SVGAGI. This chain's CDR3 is CASSYSKTGVTGYTF. The DNA of the CDR3 is TGTGCCAGCAGTTATTCGAAGACAGGGGTGACGGGCTACACCTTC.

This chain links TRBV5-1 with TRBJ1-4; D not resolved. This CDR3 region has 13 residues. Trimming took 5 bases from V and 3 from J, leaving 8 bases between them. The germline gives CDR1 SGHRS, CDR2 YFSETQ. The chain's CDR3 is CASSPTANEKLFF. DNA for the CDR3: TGCGCCAGCAGTCCTACAGCTAATGAAAAACTGTTTTTT. The full variable domain, completed using reference TRBV5-1 and TRBJ1-4, is KAGVTQTPRYLIKTRGQQVTLSCSPISGHRSVSWYQQTPGQGLQFLFEYFSETQRNKGNFPGRFSGRQFSNSRSEMNVSTLELGDSALYLCASSPTANEKLFFGSGTQLSVL.

This rearrangement joins TRBV4-1 to TRBJ1-6; 9 bases line up with TRBD1. From germline, CDR1 is MGHRA and CDR2 YSYEKL. V shed 3 bases, J shed 4 bases, and the junction held 7 bases outside the gene matches. This CDR3 is 17 amino acids long. CDR3 in DNA: TGCGCCAGCAGCCATGTTGCCGGGACAGGGTATAATTCACCCCTCCACTTT. Translating it yields CASSHVAGTGYNSPLHF.

This clone was recorded at least ten times. J is TRBJ1-6 and V is TRBV5-6, with a possible D match to TRBD1 (6 bases). Germline V gives CDR1 SGHDT, CDR2 YYEEEE. Trimming removed 4 bases from V and 4 bases from J, with 12 bases in between. This CDR3 contains 15 residues. CDR3 coding DNA: TGTGCCAGCAGCCGACAGGTCGTTTATAATTCACCCCTCCACTTT. Its protein product is CASSRQVVYNSPLHF. The complete variable domain, with remaining parts taken from reference TRBV5-6 and TRBJ1-6, reads DAGVTQSPTHLIKTRGQQVTLRCSPKSGHDTVSWYQQALGQGPQFIFQYYEEEERQRGNFPDRFSGHQFPNYSSELNVNALLLGDSALYLCASSRQVVYNSPLHFGNGTRLTVT.

The CDR3 sequence is CASSTAGTGGAGELFF. The CDR3 DNA reads as TGTGCCAGTAGTACCGCCGGGACAGGGGGAGCCGGGGAGCTGTTTTTT. V gene TRBV19 combines with J gene TRBJ2-2, with 11 nucleotides matching TRBD1. Looked up from germline, CDR1 is LNHDA and CDR2 is SQIVND (reference sequence). V was clipped by 4 bases and J by 6 bases; unmatched bases: 7. This CDR3 has 16 amino acids.